Following are 24 T cell receptor beta chains from one sample sequenced in a study of OX40 agonist ivuxolimab in advanced cancers. Produced via immunoSEQ multiplex PCR; TCRdb's table is partial and in-frame only. The sample lists 45,000 to 50,000 clones, approximately 86% occurring once. The sequenced sample was CD4+ or CD8+ T cells sorted from blood, obtained in a trial of the OX40 agonist ivuxolimab. The source of these receptors is an adult with an advanced solid tumor such as melanoma, head and neck, liver or kidney cancer.

The V and J genes are TRBV13 and TRBJ2-7, with D unclear. The CDR3 covers 15 residues. From germline, CDR1 is PRHDT and CDR2 FYEKMQ (reference sequence). V was clipped by 2 bases and J by 5 bases, with 16 bases between them. CDR3 sequence (DNA): TGTGCCAGCAGCTTATCTGGAGCATTATGGAACGAGCAGTACTTC. The encoded protein is CASSLSGALWNEQYF.

The V and J genes are TRBV5-1 and TRBJ1-2, with D perhaps matching TRBD1 (6 bases). V was pared by 7 bases and J by 8 bases, with 21 bases between. The CDR3 sequence is 14 residues long. Looked up from germline, CDR1 is SGHRS and CDR2 is YFSETQ. CDR3 region: CASASTGQRLGYTF. CDR3 in DNA: TGCGCCAGCGCCTCTACTGGACAGCGGCTAGGCTACACCTTC. The entire variable domain, with the rest obtained from reference TRBV5-1 and TRBJ1-2, is as follows: KAGVTQTPRYLIKTRGQQVTLSCSPISGHRSVSWYQQTPGQGLQFLFEYFSETQRNKGNFPGRFSGRQFSNSRSEMNVSTLELGDSALYLCASASTGQRLGYTFGSGTRLTVV.

Comment on this clone: The junction shows a germline mismatch at one end, possibly a read error. Other DNA sequences in this specimen translate into the identical CDR3. This chain joins TRBV6-5 and TRBJ2-7; D might be TRBD1 (5 bases). Looked up from germline, CDR1 is MNHEY and CDR2 is SVGAGI. This CDR3 is 16 amino acids long. Written as DNA, the CDR3 is TGTGCCAGCAGCTACTCGCAACCGCAGGGATCCTACGAGCAGTACTTC. This codes for CASSYSQPQGSYEQYF.

The chain uses TRBV11-3 and TRBJ1-2; 10 bases are shared with TRBD1. The CDR3 has 15 amino acids. Trimming at V came to 4 bases and at J to 4 bases, leaving 6 bases not matched to a gene. Germline lookup yields CDR1 SGHNT and CDR2 YENEEA. CDR3 sequence: CASSSGTGDTYGYTF. The CDR3 DNA sequence: TGTGCCAGCAGCTCAGGGACAGGGGACACCTATGGCTACACCTTC.

The chain joins TRBV4-2 to TRBJ2-2, with D possibly being TRBD1 (5 bases). This CDR3 has 14 amino acids. V lost 8 bases and J lost 5, with 15 bases in between. Germline V gene data show CDR1 as LGHNA and CDR2 as YNFKEQ. The CDR3 sequence is CASLQGVETGELFF. The DNA for the CDR3 is TGTGCCAGCCTCCAAGGGGTTGAGACCGGGGAGCTGTTTTTT.

This chain joins TRBV9 and TRBJ2-1; 8 bases are a match to TRBD2. The CDR3 contains 13 residues. The V gene end was trimmed by 4 bases and the J gene end by 9 bases; junction bases not matched to a gene: 6. From germline, CDR1 is SGDLS and CDR2 YYNGEE. CDR3 bases: TGTGCCAGCAGCTTTAGCGGGACAAGTGAGCAGTTCTTC. Its protein product is CASSFSGTSEQFF.

CDR3 protein: CASSLGPDRGLSAGNTIYF. CDR3 in DNA: TGCGCCAGCAGCTTGGGGCCGGACAGGGGGTTGTCGGCTGGAAACACCATATATTTT. V and J are TRBV5-1 and TRBJ1-3; 10 positions match TRBD1. The CDR3 covers 19 residues. The germline V gene has CDR1 SGHRS and CDR2 YFSETQ. V was clipped by 0 bases and J by 2 bases; unmatched bases: 11. Complete variable domain (other parts from reference TRBV5-1 and TRBJ1-3): KAGVTQTPRYLIKTRGQQVTLSCSPISGHRSVSWYQQTPGQGLQFLFEYFSETQRNKGNFPGRFSGRQFSNSRSEMNVSTLELGDSALYLCASSLGPDRGLSAGNTIYFGEGSWLTVV.

This sequence joins TRBV28 and TRBJ1-2, with 9 bases matching TRBD1. There are 16 residues in the CDR3. The ends lost 2 bases at V and 5 bases at J; junction bases unmatched: 9. Looked up from germline, CDR1 is MDHEN and CDR2 is SYDVKM. The DNA for the CDR3 is TGTGCCAGCAGTTTAGGGGGACAGGGAACTGGGTATGGCTACACCTTC. Its translation is CASSLGGQGTGYGYTF.

The sample holds one count of this clone. The chain couples TRBV5-1 to TRBJ2-1; D is undetermined. The CDR3 loop spans 16 amino acids. V lost 0 bases and J 4 bases, leaving 14 bases between the germline ends. Germline CDR1 is SGHRS and CDR2 is YFSETQ. This chain's CDR3 is CASSLVPWRGYNEQFF. CDR3 DNA sequence: TGCGCCAGCAGCTTGGTCCCCTGGCGTGGGTACAATGAGCAGTTCTTC.

The sample holds one count of this clone. V usage is TRBV19 and J usage is TRBJ2-7; 8 bases are a match to TRBD2. Per germline, CDR1 LNHDA and CDR2 SQIVND (reference sequence). The length of the CDR3 is 15 residues. J was trimmed by 3 bases and V by 3 bases; bases with no gene match: 7. DNA of the CDR3: TGTGCCAGTAGTATCATAAGCGGGGGATACTACGAGCAGTACTTC. Residues: CASSIISGGYYEQYF.

The rearrangement joins TRBV9 to TRBJ1-1; 7 bases align to TRBD1. Germline V gene data show CDR1 as SGDLS and CDR2 as YYNGEE. After removal of 0 bases from V and 0 bases from J, the junction contained 2 bases not matched to a gene. The CDR3 extends over 15 amino acids. CDR3 region: CASSVGQGLNTEAFF. CDR3 bases: TGTGCCAGCAGCGTAGGACAGGGCCTGAACACTGAAGCTTTCTTT.

This clone has only a few counts. The CDR3 loop reads CASSDSIGDWRNEQFF. CDR3 nucleotide sequence: TGTGCCAGCAGTGACTCGATCGGAGACTGGAGGAATGAGCAGTTCTTC. The chain employs TRBV6-4 and TRBJ2-1, with D possibly being TRBD2 (5 bases). V lost 0 bases and J lost 7, with 16 bases in between. Per the germline V gene, CDR1 is MRHNA and CDR2 is SNTAGT. This CDR3 region has 16 residues.

The rearrangement links TRBV6-1 to TRBJ1-2; possible D gene TRBD1, 6 bases. V was shortened by 1 base and J by 4 bases, with 10 bases between the two germline ends. The germline V gene encodes CDR1 MNHNS and CDR2 SASEGT. The CDR3 is 14 amino acids. The CDR3 DNA reads as TGTGCCAGCAGTGAAGGGGGGGGCCGCTATGGCTACACCTTC. Translated: CASSEGGGRYGYTF.

This chain connects TRBV30 to TRBJ2-7; 10 nucleotides align to TRBD1. The CDR3 length is 15 residues. Trimming cost V 2 bases and J 1 base; bases outside gene matches: 5. CDR1 is GTSNPN and CDR2 is SVGIG in the germline V gene (reference sequence). The CDR3 sequence is CAWSLTGGFSYEQYF. The CDR3 DNA reads TGTGCCTGGAGTTTGACAGGGGGCTTTTCCTACGAGCAGTACTTC.

The chain has TRBV19 and TRBJ2-1; no clear D gene. The germline gives CDR1 LNHDA, CDR2 SQIVND (reference sequence). Trimming took off 0 bases at V and 3 bases at J, with 9 bases between the two ends. The CDR3 extends over 15 amino acids. The CDR3: CASSIEQSYYNEQFF. In nucleotides, the CDR3 is TGTGCCAGTAGTATAGAACAGAGCTACTACAATGAGCAGTTCTTC. The full variable domain, with the rest looked up from reference TRBV19 and TRBJ2-1, is DGGITQSPKYLFRKEGQNVTLSCEQNLNHDAMYWYRQDPGQGLRLIYYSQIVNDFQKGDIAEGYSVSREKKESFPLTVTSAQKNPTAFYLCASSIEQSYYNEQFFGPGTRLTVL.

This rearrangement joins TRBV6-1 to TRBJ1-5; D gene unclear. Germline CDR1 is MNHNS and CDR2 is SASEGT. Trimming took off 3 bases at V and 4 bases at J, with 7 bases between the two ends. The CDR3 sequence is 13 residues long. DNA for the CDR3: TGTGCCAGCAGTGATCCCCCAAATCAGCCCCAGCATTTT. Protein product: CASSDPPNQPQHF.

The V call is TRBV2, the J call TRBJ1-6, with a possible D match to TRBD1 (5 bases). This CDR3 is built from 13 residues. V was trimmed by 6 bases and J by 7 bases, leaving 10 bases between them. The germline gives CDR1 SNHLY, CDR2 FYNNEI. CDR3 DNA: TGTGCCAGCAGCCCGCAGGGCAATTCACCCCTCCACTTT. This encodes CASSPQGNSPLHF.

The gene calls are TRBV27 and TRBJ2-3; maybe TRBD2 (6 bases). The CDR3 runs to 16 residues. Trimming left V 2 bases short and J 11 bases short, with 23 bases between. Germline V gives CDR1 MNHEY, CDR2 SMNVEV (reference sequence). The CDR3 region is CASSLLDYGSPRGQYF. CDR3 DNA sequence: TGTGCCAGCAGTTTACTGGACTATGGGTCCCCCCGTGGGCAGTATTTT.

The chain links TRBV7-9 to TRBJ2-1; 10 positions match TRBD1. The CDR3 loop spans 15 amino acids. The V segment lost 7 bases and the J segment 8 bases; nucleotides outside the gene matches: 11. Germline-derived CDR1 and CDR2 are SEHNR and FQNEAQ (reference sequence). CDR3 in amino acids: CASTRTGGNLDEQFF. The CDR3 DNA reads TGTGCCAGCACACGGACAGGGGGTAATTTGGATGAGCAGTTCTTC.

The gene calls are TRBV5-4 and TRBJ2-7, with TRBD2 as a possible D gene (6 bases). The ends were cut back, 4 bases at V and 3 bases at J, with 14 bases in the middle. Germline V gene lookup returns CDR1 SGHNT and CDR2 YYREEE (reference sequence). CDR3 length: 14 amino acids. Here the CDR3 reads CASSLSSGDYEQYF. DNA for the CDR3: TGTGCCAGCAGCCTTTCCTCGGGAGACTACGAGCAGTACTTC.

The genes are TRBV28 and TRBJ2-4; D not resolved. Looked up from germline, CDR1 is MDHEN and CDR2 is SYDVKM. This CDR3 has 13 residues. V was cut by 4 bases and J by 8 bases, with 12 bases left in between. This CDR3 reads CASSSPGPYIQYF. In DNA form, the CDR3 reads TGTGCCAGCAGTTCCCCGGGCCCGTACATTCAGTACTTC.

The chain couples TRBV9 to TRBJ2-7; 7 positions agree with TRBD1. Trimming cost V 2 bases and J 0 bases; bases outside gene matches: 5. From germline, CDR1 is SGDLS and CDR2 YYNGEE. The CDR3 length is 15 residues. The CDR3 reads CASSVMGQPSYEQYF. In nucleotides, the CDR3 is TGTGCCAGCAGCGTGATGGGACAGCCCTCCTACGAGCAGTACTTC.

The chain is built from TRBV11-2 and TRBJ2-1, with 12 positions matching TRBD2. With V trimmed by 4 bases and J by 1 base, 8 bases remained unmatched. Germline lookup yields CDR1 SGHAT and CDR2 FQNNGV. The CDR3 loop spans 18 amino acids. The CDR3 here is CASSSRTSGADSYNEQFF. DNA for the CDR3: TGTGCCAGCAGCTCCCGGACTAGCGGGGCAGATTCCTACAATGAGCAGTTCTTC.

This clone was counted between two and nine times. The rearrangement joins TRBV27 to TRBJ1-2, with D unclear. The ends were cut back, 2 bases at V and 8 bases at J, with 6 bases in the middle. Germline-derived CDR1 and CDR2 are MNHEY and SMNVEV (reference sequence). The CDR3 covers 11 residues. CDR3 amino acids: CASSLRPGYTF. CDR3 DNA sequence: TGTGCCAGCAGTTTAAGACCGGGCTACACCTTC.